The T cell receptor (beta chain) described here comes from a study of T-cell reconstitution after alpha-beta-depleted transplantation in children. This sample's TCRbeta library carried unique molecular identifier barcodes. TCRdb re-called the PCR reads through MiXCR, storing one row per CDR3 protein. The table has roughly 300,000 distinct CDR3 sequences, roughly 10% seen once. V lost 3 bases and J lost 5, with 11 bases in between. Per germline, CDR1 SGDLS and CDR2 YYNGEE. The CDR3 loop spans 14 amino acids. In this sample, this clonotype turned up many times. Antigen: not known. Study observations and caveats: Expanded graft clones, several hundred of them, were reportedly the source of alpha-beta T cells about two months after transplant. TCRbeta diversity was high at day 60 in some patients (a result of surviving recipient T cells and thymic progenitors). Once a year had passed after transplant, T-cell counts and diversity came mostly from newly produced T cells.

This specimen was peripheral blood, taken 180 days after TCRalphabeta/CD19-depleted stem cell transplant. The receptor's source is a male patient between 2 and 10 years old who had a stem cell transplant for chronic granulomatous disease, so the T cells may come from the graft donor. The chain links TRBV9 to TRBJ2-2; tentatively, D is TRBD2 (6 bases). CDR3 in amino acids: CASSGSGLTGELFF. The CDR3 DNA reads as TGTGCCAGCAGCGGTAGCGGATTAACCGGGGAGCTGTTTTTT. The full variable domain, its missing parts supplied by reference TRBV9 and TRBJ2-2, is DSGVTQTPKHLITATGQRVTLRCSPRSGDLSVYWYQQSLDQGLQFLIQYYNGEERAKGNILERFSAQQFPDLHSELNLSSLELGDSALYFCASSGSGLTGELFFGEGSRLTVL.